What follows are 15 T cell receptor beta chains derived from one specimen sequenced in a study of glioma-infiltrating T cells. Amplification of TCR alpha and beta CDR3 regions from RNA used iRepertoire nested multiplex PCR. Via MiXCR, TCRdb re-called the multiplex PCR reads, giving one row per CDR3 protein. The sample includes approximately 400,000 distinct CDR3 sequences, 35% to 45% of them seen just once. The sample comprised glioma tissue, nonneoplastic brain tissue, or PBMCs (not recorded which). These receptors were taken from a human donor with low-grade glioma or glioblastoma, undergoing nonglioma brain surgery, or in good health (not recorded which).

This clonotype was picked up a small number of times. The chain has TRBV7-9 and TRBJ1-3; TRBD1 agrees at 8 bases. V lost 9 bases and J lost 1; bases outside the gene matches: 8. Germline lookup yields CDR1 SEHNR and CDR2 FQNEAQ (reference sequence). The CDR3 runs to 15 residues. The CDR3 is CASNDRGLSGNTIYF. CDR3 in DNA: TGTGCCAGTAACGACAGGGGATTATCTGGAAACACCATATATTTT.

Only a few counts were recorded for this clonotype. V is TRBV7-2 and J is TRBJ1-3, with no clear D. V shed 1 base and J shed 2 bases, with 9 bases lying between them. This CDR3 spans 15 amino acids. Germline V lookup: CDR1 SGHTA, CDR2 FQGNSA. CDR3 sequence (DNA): TGTGCCAGCAGCTTAGTATGGCAGGCTGGAAACACCATATATTTT. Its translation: CASSLVWQAGNTIYF.

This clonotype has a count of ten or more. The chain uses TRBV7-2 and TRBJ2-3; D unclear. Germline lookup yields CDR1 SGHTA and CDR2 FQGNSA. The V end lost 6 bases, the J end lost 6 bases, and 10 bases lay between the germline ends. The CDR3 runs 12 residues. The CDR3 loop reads CASRGGVDTQYF. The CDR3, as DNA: TGTGCCAGCAGGGGCGGTGTGGATACGCAGTATTTT.

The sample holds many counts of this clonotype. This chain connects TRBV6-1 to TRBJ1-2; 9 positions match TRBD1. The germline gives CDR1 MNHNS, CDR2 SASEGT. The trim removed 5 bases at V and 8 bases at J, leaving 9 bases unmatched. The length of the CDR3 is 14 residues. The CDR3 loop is CASSRQGGVEGYTF. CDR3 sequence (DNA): TGTGCCAGCAGTCGACAGGGGGGGGTGGAGGGCTACACCTTC.

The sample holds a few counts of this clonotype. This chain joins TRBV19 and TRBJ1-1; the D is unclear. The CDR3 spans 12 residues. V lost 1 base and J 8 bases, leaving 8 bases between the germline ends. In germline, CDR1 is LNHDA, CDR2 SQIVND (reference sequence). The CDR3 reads CASSIGAKEAFF. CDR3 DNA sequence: TGTGCCAGTAGTATAGGGGCGAAAGAAGCTTTCTTT.

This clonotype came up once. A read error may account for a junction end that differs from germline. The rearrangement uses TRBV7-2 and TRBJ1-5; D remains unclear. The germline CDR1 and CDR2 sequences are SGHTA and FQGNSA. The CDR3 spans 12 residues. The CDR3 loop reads CASSLDNQHQHF. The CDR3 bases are TGTGCCAGCAGCTTAGACAATCAGCACCAGCATTTT.

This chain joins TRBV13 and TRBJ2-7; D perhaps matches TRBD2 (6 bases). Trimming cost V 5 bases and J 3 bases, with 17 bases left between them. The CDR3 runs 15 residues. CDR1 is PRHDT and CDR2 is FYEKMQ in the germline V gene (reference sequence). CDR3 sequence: CASSPVASVSYEQYF. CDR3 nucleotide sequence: TGTGCCAGCAGCCCCGTGGCTAGCGTGAGCTACGAGCAGTACTTC.

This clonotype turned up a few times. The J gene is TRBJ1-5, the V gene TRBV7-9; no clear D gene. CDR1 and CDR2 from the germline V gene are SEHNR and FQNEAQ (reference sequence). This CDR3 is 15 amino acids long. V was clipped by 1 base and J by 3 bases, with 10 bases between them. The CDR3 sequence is CASSLGVGFNQPQHF. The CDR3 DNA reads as TGTGCCAGCAGCTTAGGTGTCGGCTTCAATCAGCCCCAGCATTTT.

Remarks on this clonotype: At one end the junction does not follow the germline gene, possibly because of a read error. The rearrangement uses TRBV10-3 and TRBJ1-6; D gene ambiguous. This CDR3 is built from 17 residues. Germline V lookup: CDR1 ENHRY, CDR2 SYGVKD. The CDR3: CASSEAGPNSYNSPIHF. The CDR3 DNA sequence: TGTGCCAGCAGTGAAGCTGGACCTAACTCCTATAATTCACCCATCCACTTT.

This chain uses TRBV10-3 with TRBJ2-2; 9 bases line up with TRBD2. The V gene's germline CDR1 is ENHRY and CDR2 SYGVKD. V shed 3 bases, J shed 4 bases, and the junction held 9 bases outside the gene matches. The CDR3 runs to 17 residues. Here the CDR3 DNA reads TGTGCCATCAGTGACGTCGGCGGGAGGGCCTTCACCGGGGAGCTGTTTTTT. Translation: CAISDVGGRAFTGELFF.

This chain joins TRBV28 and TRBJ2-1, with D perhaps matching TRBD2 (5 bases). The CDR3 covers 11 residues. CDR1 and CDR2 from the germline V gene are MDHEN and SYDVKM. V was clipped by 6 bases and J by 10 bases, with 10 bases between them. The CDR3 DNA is TGTGCCAGCAGCCGGGAAGGAGAGCAGTTCTTC. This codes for CASSREGEQFF.

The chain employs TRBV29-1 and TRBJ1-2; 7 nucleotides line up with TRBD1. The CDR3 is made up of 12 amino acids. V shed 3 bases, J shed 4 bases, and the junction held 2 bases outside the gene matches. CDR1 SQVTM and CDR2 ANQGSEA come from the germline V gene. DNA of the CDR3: TGCAGCGTTGAGACAGGGCGCTATGGCTACACCTTC. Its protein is CSVETGRYGYTF.

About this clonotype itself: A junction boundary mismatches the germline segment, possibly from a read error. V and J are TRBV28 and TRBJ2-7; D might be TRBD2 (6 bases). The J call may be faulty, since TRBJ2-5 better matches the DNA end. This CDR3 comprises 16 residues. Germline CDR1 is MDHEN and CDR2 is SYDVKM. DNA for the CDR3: TGTGCCGGCAGTCTGCCCAGTATCGGGAGTTTAGAGACCCAGTACTTC. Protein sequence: CAGSLPSIGSLETQYF.

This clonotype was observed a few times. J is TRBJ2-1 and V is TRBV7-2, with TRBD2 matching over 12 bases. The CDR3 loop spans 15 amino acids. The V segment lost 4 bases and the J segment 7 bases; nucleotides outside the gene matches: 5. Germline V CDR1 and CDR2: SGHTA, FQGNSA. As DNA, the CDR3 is TGTGCCAGCAGCTCTAGCGGGGGGGGGGGGAATGAGCAGTTCTTC. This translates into CASSSSGGGGNEQFF.

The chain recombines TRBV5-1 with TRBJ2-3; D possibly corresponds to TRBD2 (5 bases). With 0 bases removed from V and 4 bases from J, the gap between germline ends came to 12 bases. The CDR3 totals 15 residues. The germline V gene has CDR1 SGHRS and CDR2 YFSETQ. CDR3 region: CASSLGSAIPDTQYF. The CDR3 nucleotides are TGCGCCAGCAGCTTGGGTAGCGCGATTCCAGATACGCAGTATTTT.